The 23 T cell receptor beta chains listed next were all sequenced from one sample in a study of T cell responses to AZD1222 COVID-19 vaccine. TCRdb's table, derived via immunoSEQ multiplex PCR, lists solely in-frame clones and lacks some. The repertoire includes around 91,000 clones, approximately 91% of them detected once, and 8% to 9.5% sits in the top ten. Material: peripheral blood, obtained 28 days after the second AZD1222 dose. All receptors come from an adult who received the AZD1222 COVID-19 vaccine.

This chain connects TRBV11-3 to TRBJ2-1; 11 bases are shared with TRBD1. The CDR3 spans 15 residues. The V and J ends lost 5 bases and 4 bases, in that order; junction bases with no gene match: 4. Per the germline V gene, CDR1 is SGHNT and CDR2 is YENEEA. This chain's CDR3 is CASSTGQGEYNEQFF. The CDR3 DNA reads TGTGCCAGCAGCACGGGACAGGGGGAGTACAATGAGCAGTTCTTC.

This clone appeared once. This chain links TRBV18 with TRBJ1-4; TRBD1 is a possible D gene (5 bases). V lost 1 base to trimming and J lost 4 bases, with 7 bases between them. Germline V gives CDR1 KGHSH, CDR2 LQKENI. The CDR3 is 14 amino acids. CDR3 DNA: TGTGCCAGCTCACCACGGGGGGGTAATGAAAAACTGTTTTTT. Its translation is CASSPRGGNEKLFF.

The rearrangement links TRBV18 to TRBJ2-7, with D unclear. The germline gives CDR1 KGHSH, CDR2 LQKENI. Between the trimmed V and J ends, which lost 2 bases and 4 bases, there was a span of 15 bases. The CDR3 length is 15 residues. The CDR3 sequence is CASSPFSASEYEQYF. The CDR3 coding sequence is TGTGCCAGCTCACCATTTTCCGCTTCGGAATACGAGCAGTACTTC.

This chain joins TRBV4-2 and TRBJ2-1; tentatively, D is TRBD1 or TRBD2 (5 bases each). CDR3 size: 15 residues. Germline CDR1 and CDR2: LGHNA and YNFKEQ. The V end was cut by 2 bases, the J end by 5 bases, with 13 bases between. CDR3 sequence: CASSQPGTADNEQFF. The CDR3, as DNA: TGTGCCAGCAGCCAACCCGGGACGGCGGACAATGAGCAGTTCTTC.

This clone was seen more than once but under ten times. The rearrangement uses TRBV25-1 and TRBJ1-2; no definite D call. Germline V gives CDR1 MGHDK, CDR2 SYGVNS. Trimming cost V 3 bases and J 0 bases, with 8 bases left between them. The CDR3 covers 14 residues. CDR3 nucleotide sequence: TGTGCCAGCAGTGATCACCCGACTAACTATGGCTACACCTTC. It encodes CASSDHPTNYGYTF.

The chain has TRBV6-1 and TRBJ1-5; TRBD1 aligns across 8 bases. Trimming took 3 bases from V and 5 from J; bases not matched to a gene: 3. This CDR3 comprises 14 residues. The germline gives CDR1 MNHNS, CDR2 SASEGT. The CDR3 loop reads CASSEDRAYQPQHF. In DNA form, the CDR3 reads TGTGCCAGCAGTGAGGACAGGGCCTATCAGCCCCAGCATTTT.

J is TRBJ2-2 and V is TRBV7-3, with a tentative D call TRBD2 (6 bases). Trimming took off 4 bases at V and 6 bases at J, with 12 bases between the two ends. The germline V gene has CDR1 SGHTA and CDR2 FQGTGA. The CDR3 extends over 14 amino acids. The CDR3 nucleotides read TGTGCCAGCAGCTCCGGGAGACTGCCCGGGGAGCTGTTTTTT. Its protein is CASSSGRLPGELFF.

The chain's CDR3 is CASSLRDFQETQYF. The CDR3 bases are TGTGCCAGCAGCCTCCGGGACTTCCAAGAGACCCAGTACTTC. The gene calls are TRBV14 and TRBJ2-5; D is perhaps TRBD2 (6 bases). The CDR3 is made up of 14 amino acids. Trimming cost V 4 bases and J 1 base, with 10 bases left between them. Germline V gives CDR1 SGHDN, CDR2 FVKESK.

J is TRBJ1-1 and V is TRBV6-5, with 7 nucleotides matching TRBD1. The CDR3 runs to 15 residues. V trimming: 7 bases; J trimming: 10 bases; junction bases outside the gene matches: 18. Germline V CDR1 and CDR2: MNHEY, SVGAGI. The CDR3 DNA follows: TGTGCCAGCACCGGAGGACAGGCGGCCCGGCTTAGAGCTTTCTTT. Its protein product is CASTGGQAARLRAFF.

The CDR3 bases are TGTGCCAGCAGCGTAGAATCCTACGAGCAGTACTTC. Translation gives CASSVESYEQYF. The V gene is TRBV9, the J gene TRBJ2-7; the D is unclear. Germline V CDR1 and CDR2: SGDLS, YYNGEE. Trimming stripped 0 bases from V and 1 base from J, with 2 bases between. The CDR3 is 12 residues long.

The rearrangement links TRBV7-2 to TRBJ2-4, with a weak D call TRBD1 (6 bases). The V end was cut by 5 bases, the J end by 1 base, with 15 bases between. This CDR3 spans 16 amino acids. Germline CDR1 and CDR2: SGHTA and FQGNSA. CDR3 residues: CASSPMGAGAKNIQYF. CDR3 sequence (DNA): TGTGCCAGCAGCCCGATGGGGGCCGGCGCCAAAAACATTCAGTACTTC.

This chain joins TRBV9 and TRBJ1-2; D is uncertain. V lost 3 bases and J lost 5, with 17 bases in between. The germline V gene has CDR1 SGDLS and CDR2 YYNGEE. The CDR3 is 15 residues long. For the CDR3, the DNA is TGTGCCAGCAGCGCAGTTCCTCCTGGGATTTATGGCTACACCTTC. This codes for CASSAVPPGIYGYTF.

The chain recombines TRBV27 with TRBJ2-7; 11 bases map to TRBD2. Trimming at V came to 9 bases and at J to 3 bases, leaving 7 bases not matched to a gene. The CDR3 consists of 14 residues. The V gene's germline CDR1 is MNHEY and CDR2 SMNVEV (reference sequence). In DNA, the CDR3 is TGTGCCAGTGGGACCGGGACTAGCGGCTACGAGCAGTACTTC. Amino acids: CASGTGTSGYEQYF.

The chain recombines TRBV11-2 with TRBJ2-5; possible D gene TRBD2, 6 bases. V lost 0 bases, J lost 5 bases, and 13 bases lay in between. This CDR3 has 15 residues. CDR1 and CDR2 (germline): SGHAT, FQNNGV. The CDR3 protein is CASSLEKMGRETQYF. CDR3 coding DNA: TGTGCCAGCAGCTTAGAAAAAATGGGGAGGGAGACCCAGTACTTC.

This clone was counted only a few times. The chain joins TRBV6-5 to TRBJ2-1, with 7 bases that match TRBD2. The CDR3 sequence is 14 residues long. The germline CDR1 and CDR2 sequences are MNHEY and SVGAGI. The junction had 3 bases not matched to a gene; V was cut back by 6 bases and J by 1 base. CDR3 residues: CASRTSPSYNEQFF. The CDR3, as DNA: TGTGCCAGCAGGACTAGCCCATCCTACAATGAGCAGTTCTTC.

J is TRBJ1-2 and V is TRBV27; TRBD1 might be the D (6 bases). The CDR3 consists of 13 residues. Trimming left V 5 bases short and J 2 bases short, with 9 bases between. Per the germline V gene, CDR1 is MNHEY and CDR2 is SMNVEV (reference sequence). The DNA for the CDR3 is TGTGCCAGCAGTAACAGGGCGAACTATGGCTACACCTTC. Its protein product is CASSNRANYGYTF.

The chain uses TRBV29-1 and TRBJ1-1; no clear D gene. CDR3 length: 11 residues. Trimming shortened V by 3 bases and J by 10 bases, and 12 bases separated the two germline ends. Germline V gives CDR1 SQVTM, CDR2 ANQGSEA. CDR3 nucleotide sequence: TGCAGCGTTGATCCCCTTGTAGGAGCTTTCTTT. It is translated as CSVDPLVGAFF. Complete variable domain (other parts from reference TRBV29-1 and TRBJ1-1): SAVISQKPSRDICQRGTSLTIQCQVDSQVTMMFWYRQQPGQSLTLIATANQGSEATYESGFVIDKFPISRPNLTFSTLTVSNMSPEDSSIYLCSVDPLVGAFFGQGTRLTVV.

The chain joins TRBV5-1 to TRBJ2-3; the D gene is possibly TRBD2 (5 bases). There are 15 residues in the CDR3. Per the germline V gene, CDR1 is SGHRS and CDR2 is YFSETQ. Trimming stripped 4 bases from V and 2 bases from J, with 14 bases between. The DNA of the CDR3 is TGCGCCAGCAGCCTGTCGGAGCGGCTCACAGATACGCAGTATTTT. Amino acid sequence: CASSLSERLTDTQYF.

This chain connects TRBV14 to TRBJ2-7; 11 bases fit TRBD1. Losses at the gene ends were 4 bases for V and 5 bases for J; bases not matched to a gene: 4. CDR3 size: 14 residues. CDR1 and CDR2 from the germline V gene are SGHDN and FVKESK. CDR3 coding DNA: TGTGCCAGCAGCCTTTGGACAGGGGGCAACGAGCAGTACTTC. As protein: CASSLWTGGNEQYF.

The rearrangement links TRBV2 to TRBJ2-4; D remains ambiguous. V lost 2 bases, J lost 0 bases, and 8 bases lay in between. Germline V gives CDR1 SNHLY, CDR2 FYNNEI. This CDR3 spans 15 amino acids. CDR3 sequence: CASSEHTVAKNIQYF. CDR3 bases: TGTGCCAGCAGTGAACACACGGTAGCCAAAAACATTCAGTACTTC.

The chain has TRBV19 and TRBJ2-3; D is unclear. Per germline, CDR1 LNHDA and CDR2 SQIVND (reference sequence). The V gene lost 4 bases and the J gene lost 2 bases, with 10 bases spanning the gap. The CDR3 sequence is 14 residues long. In DNA form, the CDR3 reads TGTGCCAGTAGTAGTTACGAGACCACAGATACGCAGTATTTT. Translated: CASSSYETTDTQYF.

The gene calls are TRBV5-4 and TRBJ2-7; TRBD2 matches 8 bases. Germline CDR1 SGHNT, CDR2 YYREEE (reference sequence). The V and J ends lost 2 bases and 3 bases, in that order; junction bases with no gene match: 10. The CDR3 spans 16 residues. The CDR3 nucleotides are TGTGCCAGCAGCTTAGGGTTTAGCGGGAAACTCTACGAGCAGTACTTC. Its protein is CASSLGFSGKLYEQYF.

The chain joins TRBV5-4 to TRBJ2-2; D is unclear. Germline CDR1 and CDR2: SGHNT and YYREEE (reference sequence). Trimming stripped 0 bases from V and 3 bases from J, with 6 bases between. CDR3 length: 14 amino acids. CDR3 region: CASSLGLYTGELFF. DNA for the CDR3: TGTGCCAGCAGCTTGGGACTCTACACCGGGGAGCTGTTTTTT. The variable domain in full, with the rest retrieved from reference TRBV5-4 and TRBJ2-2, is ETGVTQSPTHLIKTRGQQVTLRCSSQSGHNTVSWYQQALGQGPQFIFQYYREEENGRGNFPPRFSGLQFPNYSSELNVNALELDDSALYLCASSLGLYTGELFFGEGSRLTVL.